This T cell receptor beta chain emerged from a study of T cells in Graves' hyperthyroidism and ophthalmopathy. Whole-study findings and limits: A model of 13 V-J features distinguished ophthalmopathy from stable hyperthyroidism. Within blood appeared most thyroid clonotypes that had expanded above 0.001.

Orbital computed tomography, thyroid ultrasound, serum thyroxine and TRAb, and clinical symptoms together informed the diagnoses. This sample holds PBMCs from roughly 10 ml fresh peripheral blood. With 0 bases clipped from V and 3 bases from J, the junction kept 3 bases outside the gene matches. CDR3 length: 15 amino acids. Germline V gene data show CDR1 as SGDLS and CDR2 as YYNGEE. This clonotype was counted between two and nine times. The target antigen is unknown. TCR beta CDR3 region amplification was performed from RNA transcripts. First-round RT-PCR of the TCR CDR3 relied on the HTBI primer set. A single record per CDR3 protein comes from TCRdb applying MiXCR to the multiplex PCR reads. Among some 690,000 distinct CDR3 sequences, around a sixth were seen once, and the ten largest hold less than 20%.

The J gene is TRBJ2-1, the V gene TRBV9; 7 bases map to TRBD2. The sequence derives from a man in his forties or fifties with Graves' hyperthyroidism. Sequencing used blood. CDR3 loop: CASSVGGGDYNEQFF. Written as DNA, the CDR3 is TGTGCCAGCAGCGTAGGGGGAGGGGACTACAATGAGCAGTTCTTC.